The source of this T cell receptor beta chain is a study of blood T cell repertoires in COVID-19. Overall study context: COVID-19 samples, acute and convalescent, were from the United States, Italy and Spain. Sources were T cells, B-cell-depleted T cells, or PBMCs; the material itself was cDNA or gDNA.

Per the original data handling: Amplification with reference gene primers provided the estimates of nucleated cell counts. Using immunoSEQ multiplex PCR, the repertoire was profiled, and TCRdb retains in-frame clones only, with some absent. Clone size and the V and J calls come from that table; the DNA yielded D and trimming. This sample has 40,000 to 60,000 clones, with 79% found just once. Concerning this clone: A read error may produce the germline difference seen at one junction end.

The receptor was derived from a man between 70 and 80 years old with acute or convalescent COVID-19. The sequencing sample was made of peripheral blood.

CDR3 DNA: TGTGCCAGCAGCTACACCTATGAGCAGTACTTC. It is translated as CASSYTYEQYF. The chain couples TRBV6-5 to TRBJ2-7; D call uncertain. Germline lookup yields CDR1 MNHEY and CDR2 SVGAGI. CDR3 length equals 11 residues.